The clone carrying this T cell receptor (beta chain) was detected ten times or more. What it recognizes is unknown. Trimming cost V 3 bases and J 0 bases, with 9 bases left between them. The CDR3 is 15 amino acids. Germline lookup yields CDR1 ENHRY and CDR2 SYGVKD. The sample originates from a study of response to subunit inactivated influenza vaccine. Study findings and constraints: New T cells are recruited in small numbers by each seasonal influenza vaccination, according to the authors' suggestion.

TCRdb processed the RT-PCR reads anew with MiXCR; each CDR3 protein has one entry. The repertoire consists of more than 450,000 distinct CDR3 sequences, with approximately 11% occurring once and the leading ten covering more than 9.5%. In addition, the sample was reused for a study of T cells expressing NK-cell markers. As that report states: Making the TCR beta cDNA relied on 5'RACE template switching with UMIs. Among the eight sequenced donors, seven tested HCMV-seropositive and one tested seronegative. The CD3+CD56-NKG2C+ fraction was also led by these clonotypes in a few donors. Evidence did not settle whether expanded NKG2C+ T cell clones targeted HCMV.

The source was PBMCs from blood, collected on the day of vaccination. This sequence joins TRBV10-3 and TRBJ2-1, with D perhaps matching TRBD2 (5 bases). The receptor was isolated from a man in his forties or fifties who received an inactivated influenza vaccine. CDR3 nucleotides: TGTGCCATCAGTGAACGGGGAGACTCCTACAATGAGCAGTTCTTC. Amino acid sequence: CAISERGDSYNEQFF.